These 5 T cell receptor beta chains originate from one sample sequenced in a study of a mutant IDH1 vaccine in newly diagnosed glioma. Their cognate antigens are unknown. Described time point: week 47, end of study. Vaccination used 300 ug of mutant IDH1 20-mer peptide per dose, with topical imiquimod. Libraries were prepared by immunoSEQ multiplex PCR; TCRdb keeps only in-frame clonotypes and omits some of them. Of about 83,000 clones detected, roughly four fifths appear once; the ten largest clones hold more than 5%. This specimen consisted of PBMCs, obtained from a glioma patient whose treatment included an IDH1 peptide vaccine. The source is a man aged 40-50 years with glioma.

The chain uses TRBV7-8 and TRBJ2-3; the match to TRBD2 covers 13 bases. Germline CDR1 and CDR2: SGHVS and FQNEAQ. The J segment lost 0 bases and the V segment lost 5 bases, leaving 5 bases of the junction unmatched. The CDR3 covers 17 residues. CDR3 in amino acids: CASSRLAGGTSTDTQYF. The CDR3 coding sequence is TGTGCCAGCAGCCGACTAGCGGGGGGCACTAGCACAGATACGCAGTATTTT.

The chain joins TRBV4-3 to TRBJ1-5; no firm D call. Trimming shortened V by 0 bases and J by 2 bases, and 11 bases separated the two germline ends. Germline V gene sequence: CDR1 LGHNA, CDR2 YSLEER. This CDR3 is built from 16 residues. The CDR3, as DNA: TGCGCCAGCAGCCAAGATTACGGAAGGGGCAATCAGCCCCAGCATTTT. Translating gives CASSQDYGRGNQPQHF.

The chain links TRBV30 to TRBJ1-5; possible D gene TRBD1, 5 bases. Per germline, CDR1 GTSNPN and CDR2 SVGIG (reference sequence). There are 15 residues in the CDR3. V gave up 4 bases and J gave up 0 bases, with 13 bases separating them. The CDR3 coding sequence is TGTGCCTGGACCCCGGGTGGGGCTAGCAATCAGCCCCAGCATTTT. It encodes CAWTPGGASNQPQHF.

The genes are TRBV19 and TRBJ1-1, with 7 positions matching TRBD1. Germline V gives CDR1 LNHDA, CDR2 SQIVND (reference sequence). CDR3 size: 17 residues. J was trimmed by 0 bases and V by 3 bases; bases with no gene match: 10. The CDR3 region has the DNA TGTGCCAGTAGTATCCGGACAGGTCCCCGAATGAACACTGAAGCTTTCTTT. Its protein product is CASSIRTGPRMNTEAFF. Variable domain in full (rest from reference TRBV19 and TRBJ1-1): DGGITQSPKYLFRKEGQNVTLSCEQNLNHDAMYWYRQDPGQGLRLIYYSQIVNDFQKGDIAEGYSVSREKKESFPLTVTSAQKNPTAFYLCASSIRTGPRMNTEAFFGQGTRLTVV.

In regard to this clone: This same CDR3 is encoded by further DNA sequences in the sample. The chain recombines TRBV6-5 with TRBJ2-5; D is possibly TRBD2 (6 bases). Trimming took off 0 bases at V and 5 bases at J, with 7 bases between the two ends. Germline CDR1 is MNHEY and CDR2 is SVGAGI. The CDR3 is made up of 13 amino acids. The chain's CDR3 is CASSYSGRETQYF. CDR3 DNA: TGTGCCAGCAGTTACTCTGGGAGGGAGACCCAGTACTTC.